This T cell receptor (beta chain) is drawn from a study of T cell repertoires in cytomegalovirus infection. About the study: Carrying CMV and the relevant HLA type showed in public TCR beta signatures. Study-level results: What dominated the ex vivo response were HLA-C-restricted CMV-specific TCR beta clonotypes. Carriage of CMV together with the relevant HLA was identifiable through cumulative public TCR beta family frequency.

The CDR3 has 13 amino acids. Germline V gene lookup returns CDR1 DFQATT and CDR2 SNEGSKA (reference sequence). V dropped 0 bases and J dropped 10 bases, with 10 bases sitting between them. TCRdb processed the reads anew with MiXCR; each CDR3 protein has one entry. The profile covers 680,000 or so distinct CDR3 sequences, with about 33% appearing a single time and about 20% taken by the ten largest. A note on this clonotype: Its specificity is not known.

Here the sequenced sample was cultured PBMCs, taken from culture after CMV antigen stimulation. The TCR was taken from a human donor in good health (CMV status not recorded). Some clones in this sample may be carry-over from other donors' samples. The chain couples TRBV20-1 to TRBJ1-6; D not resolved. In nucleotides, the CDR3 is TGCAGTGCTAGAGATATCCTCCCATCACCCCTCCACTTT. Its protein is CSARDILPSPLHF.